The present T cell receptor (beta chain) was sequenced within a study of cytomegalovirus exposure and HLA in healthy donors. The study, taken as a whole, reports: One variant, a missense change in DCLRE1C, was linked in a later analysis to TCR beta V- and J-gene trimming.

PCR involved 60 Vbeta and 13 Jbeta primers. This table comes from immunoSEQ multiplex PCR, and its TCRdb copy is limited to in-frame clones, with some not included. This table holds around 120,000 clones. V was trimmed by 8 bases and J by 0 bases, leaving 8 bases between them. The CDR3 covers 12 residues. Germline assignment: CDR1 MNHEY and CDR2 SVGAGI. Comment on this clone: Its target is not known.

The chain uses TRBV6-5 and TRBJ2-7; maybe TRBD2 (5 bases). This TCR was recovered from a man younger than 35 in good health and CMV-seronegative. Specimen: PBMCs. Written as DNA, the CDR3 is TGTGCCAGCGGACTCTACTCCTACGAGCAGTACTTC. Translation gives CASGLYSYEQYF.